This T cell receptor (beta chain) was captured in a study of shared clonotypes between healthy human individuals. The wider study: A few men and a couple of women, aged 18 to 49, were donors. Whole-study results and caveats: In this cohort, only blood was sampled, and tissue repertoires likely differ.

On this clone itself: Its antigen is currently unknown.

Measured with immunoSEQ multiplex PCR; TCRdb has only the in-frame clones, and not every one. The table has some 980,000 clones, more than 75% seen once. CDR3 length: 18 amino acids. V lost 0 bases to trimming and J lost 0 bases, with 18 bases between them. Germline CDR1 is SGHRS and CDR2 is YFSETQ. The V gene is TRBV5-1, the J gene TRBJ2-5; D might be TRBD2 (5 bases). The clonotype was recovered from a man younger than 35 in good health. Sequenced: memory CD4+ T cells sorted from blood. The sample's subset: CD45RA-negative fraction. The chain's CDR3 is CASSLALIGRRYQETQYF. The CDR3 DNA sequence: TGCGCCAGCAGCTTGGCCTTAATAGGCAGGAGGTACCAAGAGACCCAGTACTTC.